This T cell receptor (beta chain) derives from a study of blood T cell repertoires in COVID-19. For the study at large: PBMCs, B-cell-depleted T cells, or T cells were the source of the cDNA or gDNA that made up the material.

The V end was cut by 3 bases, the J end by 6 bases, with 23 bases between. The germline gives CDR1 DFQATT, CDR2 SNEGSKA (reference sequence). The CDR3 has 17 amino acids. Authors' methods: For nucleated cells, counts were estimated from reference gene primer amplification. This table comes from immunoSEQ multiplex PCR, and its TCRdb copy is limited to in-frame clones, with some not included. D and trimming were read from the DNA, whereas the V and J calls and clone size are those reported in that table. The sample has some 190,000 clones; roughly 80% are singletons. Sequencing was done on a sample of peripheral blood. The source is a woman in her forties or fifties with acute or convalescent COVID-19. The rearrangement links TRBV20-1 to TRBJ1-4; the D gene is possibly TRBD1 (6 bases). The CDR3 protein is CSASKGTRRLGDEKLFF. The CDR3 nucleotides are TGCAGTGCTAGTAAGGGGACACGTCGCCTAGGGGATGAAAAACTGTTTTTT.